The source of this T cell receptor beta chain is a study of OX40 agonist ivuxolimab in advanced cancers. Study-wide background: The eligibility criteria allowed prior anti-PD-1, anti-PD-L1 or anti-CTLA-4 therapy, and approximately 40% had some.

The data were produced by immunoSEQ multiplex PCR, yet TCRdb's version contains in-frame clones alone and is incomplete. The data hold roughly 75,000 clones, with around 90% observed a single time. CDR3 size: 16 residues. Per germline, CDR1 MNHEY and CDR2 SMNVEV (reference sequence). Trimming left V 6 bases short and J 3 bases short, with 18 bases between. Specimen: CD4+ or CD8+ T cells sorted from blood, collected in a trial of the OX40 agonist ivuxolimab. The chain combines TRBV27 with TRBJ2-1; perhaps TRBD2 as D (6 bases). This TCR derives from an adult with an advanced solid tumor such as melanoma, head and neck, liver or kidney cancer. The CDR3 DNA follows: TGTGCCAGCAGCTCCCTCCGGGACTCATACTACAATGAGCAGTTCTTC. It specifies CASSSLRDSYYNEQFF.